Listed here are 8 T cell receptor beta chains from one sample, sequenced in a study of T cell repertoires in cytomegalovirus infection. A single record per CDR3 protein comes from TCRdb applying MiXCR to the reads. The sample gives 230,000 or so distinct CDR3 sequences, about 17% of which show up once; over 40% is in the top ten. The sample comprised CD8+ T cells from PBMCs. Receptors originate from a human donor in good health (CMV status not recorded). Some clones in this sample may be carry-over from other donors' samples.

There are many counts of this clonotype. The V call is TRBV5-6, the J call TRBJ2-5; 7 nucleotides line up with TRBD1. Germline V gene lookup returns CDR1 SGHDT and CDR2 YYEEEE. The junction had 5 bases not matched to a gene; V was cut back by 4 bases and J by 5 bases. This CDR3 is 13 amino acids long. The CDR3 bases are TGTGCCAGCAGCCTACAGGGGTGGGAGACCCAGTACTTC. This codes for CASSLQGWETQYF.

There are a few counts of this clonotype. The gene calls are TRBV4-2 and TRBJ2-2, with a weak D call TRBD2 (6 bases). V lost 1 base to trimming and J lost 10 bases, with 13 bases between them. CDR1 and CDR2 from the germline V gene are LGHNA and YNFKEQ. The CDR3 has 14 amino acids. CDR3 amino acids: CASSQGGLSKELFF. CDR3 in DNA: TGTGCCAGCAGCCAAGGGGGACTGTCTAAGGAGCTGTTTTTT.

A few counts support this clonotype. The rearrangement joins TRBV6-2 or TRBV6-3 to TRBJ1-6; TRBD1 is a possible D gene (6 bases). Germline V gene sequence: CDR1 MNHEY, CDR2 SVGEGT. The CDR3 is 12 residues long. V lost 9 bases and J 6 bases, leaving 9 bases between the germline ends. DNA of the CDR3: TGTGCCAGTGAGGACAGTAATTCACCCCTCCACTTT. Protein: CASEDSNSPLHF.

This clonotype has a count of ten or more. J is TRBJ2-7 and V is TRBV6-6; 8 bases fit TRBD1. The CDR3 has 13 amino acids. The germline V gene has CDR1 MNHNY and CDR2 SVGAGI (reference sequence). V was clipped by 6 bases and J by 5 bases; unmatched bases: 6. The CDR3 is CASRRQGHDEQYF. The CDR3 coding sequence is TGTGCCAGCAGAAGACAGGGGCACGACGAGCAGTACTTC.

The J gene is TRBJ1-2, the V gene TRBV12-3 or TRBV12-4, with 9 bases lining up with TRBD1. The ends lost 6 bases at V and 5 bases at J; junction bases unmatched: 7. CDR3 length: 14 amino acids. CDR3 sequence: CASSRGTGWYGYTF. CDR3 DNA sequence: TGTGCCAGCAGCCGCGGGACAGGGTGGTATGGCTACACCTTC.

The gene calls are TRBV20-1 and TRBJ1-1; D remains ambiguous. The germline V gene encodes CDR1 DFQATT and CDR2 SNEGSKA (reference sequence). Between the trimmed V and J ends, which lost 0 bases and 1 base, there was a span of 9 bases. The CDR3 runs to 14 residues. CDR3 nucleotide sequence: TGCAGTGCTAGAGAAGCACGGAAGAACACTGAAGCTTTCTTT. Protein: CSAREARKNTEAFF.

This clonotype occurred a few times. The CDR3 protein is CASSGAGTLPSTTNEKLFF. The CDR3 DNA reads as TGTGCCAGCAGTGGAGCAGGGACTTTGCCCAGCACAACTAATGAAAAACTGTTTTTT. J is TRBJ1-4 and V is TRBV2, with a tentative D call TRBD1 (5 bases). The V and J ends lost 4 bases and 0 bases respectively, with 21 bases between them. This CDR3 has 19 amino acids. The germline gives CDR1 SNHLY, CDR2 FYNNEI.

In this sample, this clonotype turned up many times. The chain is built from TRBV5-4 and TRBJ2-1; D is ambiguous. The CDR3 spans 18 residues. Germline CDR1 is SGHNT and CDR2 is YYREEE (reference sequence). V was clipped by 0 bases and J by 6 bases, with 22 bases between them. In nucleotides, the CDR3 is TGTGCCAGCAGCTTGGCCGCCGGAATGCGTATTCTTCTCAATGAGCAGTTCTTC. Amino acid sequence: CASSLAAGMRILLNEQFF. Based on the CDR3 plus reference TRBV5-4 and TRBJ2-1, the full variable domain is ETGVTQSPTHLIKTRGQQVTLRCSSQSGHNTVSWYQQALGQGPQFIFQYYREEENGRGNFPPRFSGLQFPNYSSELNVNALELDDSALYLCASSLAAGMRILLNEQFFGPGTRLTVL.